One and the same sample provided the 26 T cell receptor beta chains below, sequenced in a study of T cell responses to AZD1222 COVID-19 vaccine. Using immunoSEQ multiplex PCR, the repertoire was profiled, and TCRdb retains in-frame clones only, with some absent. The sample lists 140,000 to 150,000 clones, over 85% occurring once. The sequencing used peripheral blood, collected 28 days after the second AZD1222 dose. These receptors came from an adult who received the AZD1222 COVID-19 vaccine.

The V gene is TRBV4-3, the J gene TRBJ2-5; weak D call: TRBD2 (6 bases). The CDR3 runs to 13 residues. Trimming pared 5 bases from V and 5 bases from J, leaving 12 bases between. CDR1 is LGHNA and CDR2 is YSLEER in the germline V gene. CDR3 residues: CASSRREGETQYF. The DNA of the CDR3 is TGCGCCAGCAGCAGGCGGGAAGGGGAGACCCAGTACTTC.

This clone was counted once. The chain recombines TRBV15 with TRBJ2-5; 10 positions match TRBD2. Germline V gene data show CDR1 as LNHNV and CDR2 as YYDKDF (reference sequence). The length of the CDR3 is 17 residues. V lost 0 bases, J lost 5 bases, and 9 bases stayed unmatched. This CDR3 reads CATSRDSSGSNSETQYF. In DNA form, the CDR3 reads TGTGCCACCAGCAGAGACTCTAGCGGGAGTAATAGCGAGACCCAGTACTTC. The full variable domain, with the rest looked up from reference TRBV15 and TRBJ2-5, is DAMVIQNPRYQVTQFGKPVTLSCSQTLNHNVMYWYQQKSSQAPKLLFHYYDKDFNNEADTPDNFQSRRPNTSFCFLDIRSPGLGDTAMYLCATSRDSSGSNSETQYFGPGTRLLVL.

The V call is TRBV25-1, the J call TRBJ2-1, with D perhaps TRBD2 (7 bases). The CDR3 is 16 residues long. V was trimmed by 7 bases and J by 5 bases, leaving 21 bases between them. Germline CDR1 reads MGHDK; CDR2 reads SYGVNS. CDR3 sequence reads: CASNPTGASGNNEQFF. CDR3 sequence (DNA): TGTGCCAGCAATCCCACGGGGGCTAGCGGAAACAATGAGCAGTTCTTC.

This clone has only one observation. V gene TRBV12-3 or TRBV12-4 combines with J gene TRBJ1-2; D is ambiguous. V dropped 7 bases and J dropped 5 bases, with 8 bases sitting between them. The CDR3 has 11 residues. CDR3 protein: CASTHGYGYTF. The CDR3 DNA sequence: TGTGCCAGCACTCATGGTTATGGCTACACCTTC.

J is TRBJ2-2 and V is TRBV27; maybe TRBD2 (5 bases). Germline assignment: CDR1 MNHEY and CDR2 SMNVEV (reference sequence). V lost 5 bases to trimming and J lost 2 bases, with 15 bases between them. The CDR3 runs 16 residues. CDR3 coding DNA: TGTGCCAGCAGTCCACGGACGGGGAGTAACACCGGGGAGCTGTTTTTT. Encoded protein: CASSPRTGSNTGELFF.

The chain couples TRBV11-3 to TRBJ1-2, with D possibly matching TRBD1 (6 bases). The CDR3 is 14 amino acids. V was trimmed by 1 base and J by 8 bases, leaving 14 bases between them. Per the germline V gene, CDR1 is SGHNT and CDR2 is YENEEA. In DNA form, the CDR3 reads TGTGCCAGCAGCTTAGGATCGGGGGGCTCGGGCTACACCTTC. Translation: CASSLGSGGSGYTF.

This CDR3 reads CASRAAGEGPTYEQYF. The CDR3 DNA follows: TGTGCCAGCAGGGCTGCGGGGGAGGGCCCCACCTACGAGCAGTACTTC. The chain has TRBV25-1 and TRBJ2-7; TRBD2 matches 7 bases. This CDR3 is built from 16 residues. In germline, CDR1 is MGHDK, CDR2 SYGVNS. The V segment lost 6 bases and the J segment 2 bases; nucleotides outside the gene matches: 13.

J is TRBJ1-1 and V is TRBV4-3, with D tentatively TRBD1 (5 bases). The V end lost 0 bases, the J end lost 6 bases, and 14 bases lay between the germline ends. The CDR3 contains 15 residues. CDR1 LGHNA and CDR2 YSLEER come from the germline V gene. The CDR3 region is CASSQERGGYAEAFF. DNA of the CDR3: TGCGCCAGCAGCCAAGAACGGGGGGGGTACGCTGAAGCTTTCTTT.

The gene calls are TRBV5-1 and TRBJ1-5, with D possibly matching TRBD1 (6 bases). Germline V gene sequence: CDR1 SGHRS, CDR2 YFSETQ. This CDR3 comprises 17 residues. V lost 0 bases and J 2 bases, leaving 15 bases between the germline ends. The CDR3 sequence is CASSLAGPGVGNQPQHF. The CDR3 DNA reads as TGCGCCAGCAGCTTGGCGGGCCCAGGGGTGGGCAATCAGCCCCAGCATTTT.

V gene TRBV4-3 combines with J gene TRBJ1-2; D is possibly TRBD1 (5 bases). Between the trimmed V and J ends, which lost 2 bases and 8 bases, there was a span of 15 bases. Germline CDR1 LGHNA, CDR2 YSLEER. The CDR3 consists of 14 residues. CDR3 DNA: TGCGCCAGCAGCCAACCCGGGACCCAAAGGGGCTACACCTTC. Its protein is CASSQPGTQRGYTF.

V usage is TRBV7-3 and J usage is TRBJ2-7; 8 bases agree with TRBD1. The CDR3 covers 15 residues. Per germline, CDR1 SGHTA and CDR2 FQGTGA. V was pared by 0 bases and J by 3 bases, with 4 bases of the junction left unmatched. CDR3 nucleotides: TGTGCCAGCAGCTTAACACAGGGGGGCGGCTACGAGCAGTACTTC. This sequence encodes CASSLTQGGGYEQYF. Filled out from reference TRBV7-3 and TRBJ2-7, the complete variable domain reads GAGVSQTPSNKVTEKGKYVELRCDPISGHTALYWYRQSLGQGPEFLIYFQGTGAADDSGLPNDRFFAVRPEGSVSTLKIQRTERGDSAVYLCASSLTQGGGYEQYFGPGTRLTVT.

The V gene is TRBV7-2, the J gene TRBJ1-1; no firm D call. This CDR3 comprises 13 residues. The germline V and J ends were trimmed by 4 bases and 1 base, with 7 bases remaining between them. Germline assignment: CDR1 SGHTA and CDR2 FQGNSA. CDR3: CASSSRRNTEAFF. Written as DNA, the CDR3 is TGTGCCAGCAGCTCCCGAAGGAACACTGAAGCTTTCTTT.

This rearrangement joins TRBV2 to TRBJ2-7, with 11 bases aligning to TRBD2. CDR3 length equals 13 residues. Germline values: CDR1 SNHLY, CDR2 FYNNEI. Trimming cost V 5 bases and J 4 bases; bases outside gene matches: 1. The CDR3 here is CASSRLAGYEQYF. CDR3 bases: TGTGCCAGCAGTCGACTAGCGGGATACGAGCAGTACTTC.

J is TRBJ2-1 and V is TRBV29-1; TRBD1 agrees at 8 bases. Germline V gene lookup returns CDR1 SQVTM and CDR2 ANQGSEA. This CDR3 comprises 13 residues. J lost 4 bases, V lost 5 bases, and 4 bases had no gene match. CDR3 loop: CSVNRGLYNEQFF. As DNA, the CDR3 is TGCAGCGTTAACAGGGGGTTATACAATGAGCAGTTCTTC.

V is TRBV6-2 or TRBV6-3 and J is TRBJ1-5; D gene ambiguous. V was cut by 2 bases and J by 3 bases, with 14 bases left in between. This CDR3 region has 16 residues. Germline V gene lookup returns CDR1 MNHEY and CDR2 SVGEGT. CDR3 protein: CASSYATFIDNQPQHF. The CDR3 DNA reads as TGTGCCAGCAGTTACGCGACGTTCATAGACAATCAGCCCCAGCATTTT.

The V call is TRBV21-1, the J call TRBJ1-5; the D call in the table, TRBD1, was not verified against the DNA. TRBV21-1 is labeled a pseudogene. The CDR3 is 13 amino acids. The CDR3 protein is CATLVGDNQPQHF. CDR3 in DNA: TGTGCCACCTTGGTAGGGGACAATCAGCCCCAGCATTTT.

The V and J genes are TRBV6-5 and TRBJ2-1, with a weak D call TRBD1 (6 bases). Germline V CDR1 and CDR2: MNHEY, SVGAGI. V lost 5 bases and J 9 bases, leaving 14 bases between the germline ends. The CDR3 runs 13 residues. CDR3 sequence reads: CASSPGHFLEQFF. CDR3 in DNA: TGTGCCAGCAGTCCGGGACACTTTCTTGAGCAGTTCTTC.

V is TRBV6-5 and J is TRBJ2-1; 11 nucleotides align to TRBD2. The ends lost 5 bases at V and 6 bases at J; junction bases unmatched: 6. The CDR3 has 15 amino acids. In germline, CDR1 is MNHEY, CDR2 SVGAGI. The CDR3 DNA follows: TGTGCCAGCAGTCGACTAGCGGGAACCTCCAATGAGCAGTTCTTC. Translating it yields CASSRLAGTSNEQFF.

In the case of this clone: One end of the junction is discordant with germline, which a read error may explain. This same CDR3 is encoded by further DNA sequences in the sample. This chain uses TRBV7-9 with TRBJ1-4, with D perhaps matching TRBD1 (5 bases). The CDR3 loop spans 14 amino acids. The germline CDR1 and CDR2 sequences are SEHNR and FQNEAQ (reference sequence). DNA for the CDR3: TGTGCCAGCAGCCTTATGGGACCTAATGAAAAATTGTTTTTT. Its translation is CASSLMGPNEKLFF. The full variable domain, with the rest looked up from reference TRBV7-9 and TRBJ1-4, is DTGVSQNPRHKITKRGQNVTFRCDPISEHNRLYWYRQTLGQGPEFLTYFQNEAQLEKSRLLSDRFSAERPKGSFSTLEIQRTEQGDSAMYLCASSLMGPNEKLFFGSGTQLSVL.

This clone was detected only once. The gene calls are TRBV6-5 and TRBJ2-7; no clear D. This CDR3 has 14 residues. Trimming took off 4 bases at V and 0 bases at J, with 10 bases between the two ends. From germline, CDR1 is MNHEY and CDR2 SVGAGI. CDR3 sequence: CASSSVTPSYEQYF. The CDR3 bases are TGTGCCAGCAGTTCTGTGACGCCCTCCTACGAGCAGTACTTC.

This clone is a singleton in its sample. The CDR3 sequence is CASSPGTSGRGEQFF. The CDR3 nucleotides read TGTGCCAGCAGCCCGGGGACTAGCGGGAGGGGTGAGCAGTTCTTC. This rearrangement joins TRBV3-1 (or the pseudogene TRBV3-2) to TRBJ2-1, with 16 bases aligning to TRBD2. The ends lost 4 bases at V and 9 bases at J; junction bases unmatched: 3. The germline gives CDR1 LGHDT, CDR2 YNNKEL (reference sequence). The CDR3 consists of 15 residues.

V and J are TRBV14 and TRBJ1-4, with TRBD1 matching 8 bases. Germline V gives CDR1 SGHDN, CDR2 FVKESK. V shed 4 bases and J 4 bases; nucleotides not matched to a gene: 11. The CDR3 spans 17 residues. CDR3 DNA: TGTGCCAGCAGCCGCCACCCGACAGGGGTGGGTAATGAAAAACTGTTTTTT. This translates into CASSRHPTGVGNEKLFF.

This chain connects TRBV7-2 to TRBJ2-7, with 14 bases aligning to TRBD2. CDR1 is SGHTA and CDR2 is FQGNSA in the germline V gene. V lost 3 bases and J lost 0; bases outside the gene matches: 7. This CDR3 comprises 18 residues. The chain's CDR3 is CASSFRLAGGPSSYEQYF. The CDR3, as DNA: TGTGCCAGCAGCTTCCGACTAGCGGGAGGGCCGAGCTCCTACGAGCAGTACTTC. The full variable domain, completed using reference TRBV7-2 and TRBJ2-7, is GAGVSQSPSNKVTEKGKDVELRCDPISGHTALYWYRQSLGQGLEFLIYFQGNSAPDKSGLPSDRFSAERTGGSVSTLTIQRTQQEDSAVYLCASSFRLAGGPSSYEQYFGPGTRLTVT.

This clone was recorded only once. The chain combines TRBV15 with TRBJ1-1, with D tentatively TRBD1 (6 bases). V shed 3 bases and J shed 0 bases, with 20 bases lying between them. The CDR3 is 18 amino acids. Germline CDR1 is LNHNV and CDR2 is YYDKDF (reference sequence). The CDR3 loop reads CATSRETRMGAMNTEAFF. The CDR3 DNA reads TGTGCCACCAGCAGGGAGACGCGTATGGGGGCGATGAACACTGAAGCTTTCTTT.

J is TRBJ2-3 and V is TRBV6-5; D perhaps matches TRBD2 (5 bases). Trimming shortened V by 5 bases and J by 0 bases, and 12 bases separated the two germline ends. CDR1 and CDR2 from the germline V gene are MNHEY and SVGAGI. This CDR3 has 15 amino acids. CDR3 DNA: TGTGCCAGCAGTCCGACGCGGGCTAGCACAGATACGCAGTATTTT. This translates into CASSPTRASTDTQYF.

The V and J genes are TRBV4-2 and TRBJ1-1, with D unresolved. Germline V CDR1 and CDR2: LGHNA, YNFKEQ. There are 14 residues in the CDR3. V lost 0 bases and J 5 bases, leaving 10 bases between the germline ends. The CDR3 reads CASSQDLLGTEAFF. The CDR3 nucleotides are TGTGCCAGCAGCCAAGATTTACTGGGAACTGAAGCTTTCTTT.